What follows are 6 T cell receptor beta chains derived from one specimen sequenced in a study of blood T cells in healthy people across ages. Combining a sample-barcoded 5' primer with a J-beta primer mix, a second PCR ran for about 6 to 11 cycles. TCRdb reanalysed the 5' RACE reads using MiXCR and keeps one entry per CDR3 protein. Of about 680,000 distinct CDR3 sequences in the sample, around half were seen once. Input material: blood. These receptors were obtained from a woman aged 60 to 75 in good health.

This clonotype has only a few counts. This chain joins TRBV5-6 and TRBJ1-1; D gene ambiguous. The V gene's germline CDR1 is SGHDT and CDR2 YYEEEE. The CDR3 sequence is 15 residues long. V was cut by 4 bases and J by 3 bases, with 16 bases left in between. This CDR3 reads CASSTSIGLHTEAFF. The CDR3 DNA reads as TGTGCCAGCAGCACCTCGATAGGGCTGCACACTGAAGCTTTCTTT.

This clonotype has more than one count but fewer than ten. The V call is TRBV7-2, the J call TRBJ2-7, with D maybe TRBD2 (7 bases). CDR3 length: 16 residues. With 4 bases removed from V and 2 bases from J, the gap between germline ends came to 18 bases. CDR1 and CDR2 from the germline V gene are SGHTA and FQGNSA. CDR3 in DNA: TGTGCCAGCAGCTCGAGGGGGACTACCGGGCCCTACGAGCAGTACTTC. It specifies CASSSRGTTGPYEQYF.

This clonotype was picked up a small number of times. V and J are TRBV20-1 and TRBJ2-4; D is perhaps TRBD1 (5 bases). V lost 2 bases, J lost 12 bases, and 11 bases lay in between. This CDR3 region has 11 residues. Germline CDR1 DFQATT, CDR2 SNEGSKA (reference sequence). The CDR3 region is CSARSGPHQYF. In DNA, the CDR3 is TGCAGTGCTAGATCAGGGCCACATCAGTACTTC.

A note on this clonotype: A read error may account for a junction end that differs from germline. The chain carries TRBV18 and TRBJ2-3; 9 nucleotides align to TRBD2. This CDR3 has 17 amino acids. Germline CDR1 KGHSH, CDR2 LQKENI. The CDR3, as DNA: TGTGCCAGCCCACCACCGGGGCTAGCGGGATACACAGATGCGCAGTATTTT. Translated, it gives CASPPPGLAGYTDAQYF.

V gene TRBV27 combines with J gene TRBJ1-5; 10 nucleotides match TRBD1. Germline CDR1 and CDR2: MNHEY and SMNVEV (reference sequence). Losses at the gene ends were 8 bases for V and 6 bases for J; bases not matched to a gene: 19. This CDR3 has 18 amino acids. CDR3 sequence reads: CASLRTGTGDPRVQPQHF. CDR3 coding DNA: TGTGCCAGCTTAAGGACCGGGACAGGGGATCCTCGAGTTCAGCCCCAGCATTTT.

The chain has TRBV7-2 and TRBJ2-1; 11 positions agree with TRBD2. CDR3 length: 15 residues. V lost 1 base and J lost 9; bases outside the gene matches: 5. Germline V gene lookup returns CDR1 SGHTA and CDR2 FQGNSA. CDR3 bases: TGTGCCAGCAGCTTAGGTAGCGGGAGGGCCATTGAGCAGTTCTTC. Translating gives CASSLGSGRAIEQFF.